This T cell receptor (beta chain) originates from a study of blood T cell repertoires in COVID-19. Turning to the study itself: COVID-19 samples from acute and convalescent phases originated in the United States, Italy and Spain. In each case, the material was cDNA or gDNA derived from T cells, B-cell-depleted T cells, or PBMCs.

The germline V gene has CDR1 DFQATT and CDR2 SNEGSKA (reference sequence). Unmatched junction bases numbered 12, after V lost 6 bases and J lost 4 bases. CDR3 length: 15 amino acids. In the study's own analysis: The authors estimated nucleated cell counts from reference gene primer amplification. Using immunoSEQ multiplex PCR, the repertoire was profiled, and TCRdb retains in-frame clones only, with some absent. V, J and clone size derive from that table, while D and trimming were established from the DNA sequence. In the table there are around 130,000 clones, roughly nine tenths of which are singletons.

This clonotype was obtained from a man aged 65-85 years with active or convalescent COVID-19. Sequencing was done on a sample of peripheral blood. The V and J genes are TRBV20-1 and TRBJ2-7; TRBD2 matches 10 bases. In DNA, the CDR3 is TGCAGTGCCAGTCTCATGGGTAGCGGGAGGTACGAGCAGTACTTC. Its protein is CSASLMGSGRYEQYF.